The entry below describes one TCR beta chain. This record comes from a study of shared clonotypes between healthy human individuals. Assay used: immunoSEQ multiplex PCR; TCRdb lists only in-frame clones, some missing. The sample carries some 470,000 clones, roughly four fifths recorded once. The CDR3 runs 15 residues. Germline CDR1 SNHLY, CDR2 FYNNEI. The J segment lost 2 bases and the V segment lost 0 bases, leaving 1 base of the junction unmatched. Sequences were obtained from PBMCs. The chain combines TRBV2 with TRBJ2-5; 9 bases map to TRBD2. The clonotype originates from a middle-aged woman in good health. Some clones in this sample may be carry-over from other donors' samples. The CDR3 loop reads CASSEALAGQETQYF. The CDR3 DNA reads as TGTGCCAGCAGTGAAGCTCTAGCGGGACAAGAGACCCAGTACTTC.